One sample yielded the 25 T cell receptor beta chains listed below, sequenced in a study of shared clonotypes between healthy human individuals. Sequenced by immunoSEQ multiplex PCR; TCRdb stores in-frame clones only, minus some. The sample holds about 990,000 clones, 75% to 85% seen once. Sequencing was done on a sample of memory CD4+ T cells from PBMCs. Specified subset: CD45RA-negative fraction. The receptors originated from a man aged 18 to 30 in good health. Some clones in this sample may be carry-over from other donors' samples.

This chain uses TRBV2 with TRBJ1-5, with D possibly matching TRBD1 (5 bases). The CDR3 spans 16 residues. V shed 0 bases and J shed 0 bases, with 9 bases lying between them. Germline-derived CDR1 and CDR2 are SNHLY and FYNNEI. DNA for the CDR3: TGTGCCAGCAGTGAAGCGGGGCGGAATAGCAATCAGCCCCAGCATTTT. Its protein is CASSEAGRNSNQPQHF.

The sample holds one count of this clone. The chain links TRBV5-1 to TRBJ2-1; possible D gene TRBD2, 5 bases. The V and J ends lost 3 bases and 2 bases respectively, with 9 bases between them. Germline values: CDR1 SGHRS, CDR2 YFSETQ. CDR3 length equals 14 residues. CDR3: CASSSQTTYNEQFF. CDR3 nucleotides: TGCGCCAGCAGCTCCCAGACTACCTACAATGAGCAGTTCTTC.

The chain employs TRBV6-1 and TRBJ2-7; 11 bases agree with TRBD1. The J segment lost 6 bases and the V segment lost 6 bases, leaving 10 bases of the junction unmatched. CDR3 length equals 15 residues. Germline V gives CDR1 MNHNS, CDR2 SASEGT. CDR3 in DNA: TGTGCCAGCAGAATGGCCGGGACAGGGGGAGCCGAGCAGTACTTC. The encoded protein is CASRMAGTGGAEQYF.

J is TRBJ1-4 and V is TRBV10-3; possibly TRBD1 for D (5 bases). The CDR3 loop spans 12 amino acids. Germline CDR1 ENHRY, CDR2 SYGVKD. Trimming removed 10 bases from V and 6 bases from J, with 12 bases in between. The CDR3 nucleotides are TGTGCCACAAGGGGCCGCGATGAAAAACTGTTTTTT. Translation gives CATRGRDEKLFF.

The chain recombines TRBV6-5 with TRBJ2-1, with 8 positions matching TRBD1. The CDR3 has 15 amino acids. CDR1 and CDR2 (germline): MNHEY, SVGAGI. With 6 bases clipped from V and 3 bases from J, the junction kept 7 bases outside the gene matches. CDR3 sequence reads: CASRTPGQDYNEQFF. In DNA form, the CDR3 reads TGTGCCAGCAGGACTCCGGGACAGGACTACAATGAGCAGTTCTTC.

This clone was counted only a few times. The chain uses TRBV2 and TRBJ2-5; the D gene is possibly TRBD1 (5 bases). The germline V and J ends were trimmed by 7 bases and 0 bases, with 12 bases remaining between them. The germline V gene encodes CDR1 SNHLY and CDR2 FYNNEI. The CDR3 has 14 residues. CDR3 amino acids: CASNQDSHQETQYF. CDR3 in DNA: TGTGCCAGCAACCAAGACAGCCACCAAGAGACCCAGTACTTC.

This clone showed up just once. The J gene is TRBJ2-3, the V gene TRBV5-1, with 12 positions matching TRBD2. V trimming: 1 base; J trimming: 6 bases; junction bases outside the gene matches: 3. This CDR3 has 15 residues. CDR1 is SGHRS, CDR2 YFSETQ, per germline. For the CDR3, the DNA is TGCGCCAGCAGCTTGCTAGCGGGAGGGCCGGATACGCAGTATTTT. Translation: CASSLLAGGPDTQYF. Full variable domain (remainder filled in from reference TRBV5-1 and TRBJ2-3): KAGVTQTPRYLIKTRGQQVTLSCSPISGHRSVSWYQQTPGQGLQFLFEYFSETQRNKGNFPGRFSGRQFSNSRSEMNVSTLELGDSALYLCASSLLAGGPDTQYFGPGTRLTVL.

The rearrangement uses TRBV11-2 and TRBJ1-4, with 11 bases that match TRBD1. The CDR3 loop spans 15 amino acids. Germline V gene lookup returns CDR1 SGHAT and CDR2 FQNNGV. J lost 7 bases, V lost 5 bases, and 6 bases had no gene match. Written as DNA, the CDR3 is TGTGCCAGCAGCGAACGGACAGGGGGCTTTGAAAAACTGTTTTTT. It specifies CASSERTGGFEKLFF.

This clone was counted only a few times. This chain uses TRBV28 with TRBJ1-5; 7 nucleotides line up with TRBD1. This CDR3 spans 15 amino acids. V trimming: 5 bases; J trimming: 9 bases; junction bases outside the gene matches: 13. The germline gives CDR1 MDHEN, CDR2 SYDVKM. The CDR3 loop reads CASSKKGAGDRPQHF. Here the CDR3 DNA reads TGTGCCAGCAGTAAGAAGGGGGCCGGGGACAGGCCCCAGCATTTT. Using reference TRBV28 and TRBJ1-5 for the parts outside the CDR3, the full variable domain is DVKVTQSSRYLVKRTGEKVFLECVQDMDHENMFWYRQDPGLGLRLIYFSYDVKMKEKGDIPEGYSVSREKKERFSLILESASTNQTSMYLCASSKKGAGDRPQHFGDGTRLSIL.

CDR3 coding DNA: TGTGCCAGCAGCGTAATACGGGAAAACTCCTACAATGAGCAGTTCTTC. Translation gives CASSVIRENSYNEQFF. V gene TRBV9 combines with J gene TRBJ2-1; a possible D gene is TRBD2 (5 bases). The CDR3 is 16 residues long. V lost 1 base and J 0 bases, leaving 11 bases between the germline ends. Germline V gene lookup returns CDR1 SGDLS and CDR2 YYNGEE.

The genes are TRBV4-1 and TRBJ2-5; 7 bases fit TRBD2. Germline-derived CDR1 and CDR2 are MGHRA and YSYEKL. The CDR3 length is 13 residues. Trimming removed 8 bases from V and 2 bases from J; junction bases left unmatched: 5. Written as DNA, the CDR3 is TGCGCCAGCGCTCTAGCGGCACAAGAGACCCAGTACTTC. It yields the protein CASALAAQETQYF.

The chain is built from TRBV11-2 and TRBJ1-5, with a possible D match to TRBD1 (5 bases). The ends were cut back, 0 bases at V and 4 bases at J, with 19 bases in the middle. Germline V gene lookup returns CDR1 SGHAT and CDR2 FQNNGV. CDR3 length: 18 residues. The CDR3 region has the DNA TGTGCCAGCAGCTTAGATCAGTGGGGCGCCTCTGGAAATCAGCCCCAGCATTTT. It specifies CASSLDQWGASGNQPQHF.

The chain is built from TRBV6-4 and TRBJ1-2, with D unresolved. The germline V gene encodes CDR1 MRHNA and CDR2 SNTAGT. The ends were cut back, 6 bases at V and 3 bases at J, with 14 bases in the middle. The CDR3 is 14 residues long. The CDR3 DNA reads TGTGCCAGCAGGGAGCCTGGGTGGGACTATGGCTACACCTTC. It specifies CASREPGWDYGYTF.

This clone showed up just a few times. The genes are TRBV29-1 and TRBJ1-2; D is undetermined. Germline CDR1 is SQVTM and CDR2 is ANQGSEA. There are 15 residues in the CDR3. Trimming removed 1 base at V and 2 bases at J, with 14 bases between. The CDR3 DNA sequence: TGCAGCGTTGAAGCGGTCGTAGGACTCAACTATGGCTACACCTTC. It yields the protein CSVEAVVGLNYGYTF.

The V call is TRBV28, the J call TRBJ2-5, with TRBD1 matching over 9 bases. The CDR3 is 14 residues long. The ends lost 6 bases at V and 5 bases at J; junction bases unmatched: 7. From germline, CDR1 is MDHEN and CDR2 SYDVKM. The CDR3 reads CASSWGQGAETQYF. The CDR3 DNA reads as TGTGCCAGCAGCTGGGGACAGGGTGCGGAGACCCAGTACTTC.

This chain joins TRBV30 and TRBJ1-3, with D unclear. CDR3 length: 14 amino acids. Germline V CDR1 and CDR2: GTSNPN, SVGIG (reference sequence). Deletions cut 2 bases from V and 1 base from J, with 9 bases between. The CDR3 nucleotides are TGTGCCTGGAGTCCCGGGATATCTGGAAACACCATATATTTT. Translated, it gives CAWSPGISGNTIYF.

This sequence joins TRBV5-1 and TRBJ2-3; 11 nucleotides line up with TRBD2. Trimming removed 4 bases from V and 1 base from J; junction bases left unmatched: 17. Germline loops: CDR1 SGHRS, CDR2 YFSETQ. The CDR3 runs to 20 residues. CDR3 sequence (DNA): TGCGCCAGCAGCGTAAAACCGGGACTAGCGGCCCCGAGTGGCACAGATACGCAGTATTTT. Translation gives CASSVKPGLAAPSGTDTQYF.

This rearrangement joins TRBV19 to TRBJ2-6, with 7 bases aligning to TRBD1. The length of the CDR3 is 15 residues. Germline loops: CDR1 LNHDA, CDR2 SQIVND (reference sequence). V shed 7 bases and J 0 bases; nucleotides not matched to a gene: 3. The DNA for the CDR3 is TGTGCCAGTACCCACAGGGGCTCTGGGGCCAACGTCCTGACTTTC. Residues: CASTHRGSGANVLTF.

CDR3 sequence (DNA): TGTGCCTGGAGTAGAATCCCCCCGGGGACAGGGGAAGGGCCCGGCTACACCTTC. As protein: CAWSRIPPGTGEGPGYTF. The chain links TRBV30 to TRBJ1-2; 10 bases are shared with TRBD1. Germline V gene sequence: CDR1 GTSNPN, CDR2 SVGIG (reference sequence). The CDR3 is 18 residues long. The V and J ends lost 2 bases and 8 bases, in that order; junction bases with no gene match: 20.

The V call is TRBV29-1, the J call TRBJ2-1, with TRBD2 matching 7 bases. V lost 3 bases and J lost 3; bases outside the gene matches: 5. This CDR3 comprises 14 residues. The germline V gene encodes CDR1 SQVTM and CDR2 ANQGSEA. The CDR3 DNA sequence: TGCAGCGTTGATAGACGCGGGAGCTACAATGAGCAGTTCTTC. Encoded protein: CSVDRRGSYNEQFF.

The chain has TRBV5-6 and TRBJ1-5; 8 nucleotides agree with TRBD1. CDR1 is SGHDT, CDR2 YYEEEE, per germline. The length of the CDR3 is 16 residues. V gave up 2 bases and J gave up 2 bases; unmatched junction bases: 6. The CDR3 protein is CASSLLTGEGNQPQHF. In nucleotides, the CDR3 is TGTGCCAGCAGCTTACTGACAGGGGAGGGCAATCAGCCCCAGCATTTT.

This clone was detected only a few times. V gene TRBV7-3 combines with J gene TRBJ1-2; tentatively, D is TRBD1 (6 bases). Trimming left V 5 bases short and J 7 bases short, with 8 bases between. In germline, CDR1 is SGHTA, CDR2 FQGTGA. The CDR3 is 11 amino acids. CDR3 region: CASSGGGGYTF. In nucleotides, the CDR3 is TGTGCCAGCAGCGGGGGCGGTGGCTACACCTTC.

The rearrangement links TRBV7-3 to TRBJ2-7; 8 positions agree with TRBD1. Germline V lookup: CDR1 SGHTA, CDR2 FQGTGA. CDR3 length: 14 amino acids. V shed 5 bases and J 6 bases; nucleotides not matched to a gene: 9. This CDR3 is CASSPDRVGGEQYF. The CDR3 coding sequence is TGTGCCAGCAGCCCGGACAGGGTTGGCGGCGAGCAGTACTTC.

The chain uses TRBV28 and TRBJ1-2; D gene unclear. Deletions cut 5 bases from V and 2 bases from J, with 15 bases between. In germline, CDR1 is MDHEN, CDR2 SYDVKM. This CDR3 has 15 amino acids. The CDR3 reads CASSIWTLQNYGYTF. CDR3 in DNA: TGTGCCAGCAGTATCTGGACTTTGCAGAACTATGGCTACACCTTC.

The V gene is TRBV27, the J gene TRBJ1-1; TRBD1 matches 9 bases. The germline gives CDR1 MNHEY, CDR2 SMNVEV (reference sequence). With V trimmed by 8 bases and J by 4 bases, 8 bases remained unmatched. The CDR3 extends over 14 amino acids. The CDR3: CASSFLTGGTEAFF. The CDR3 DNA sequence: TGTGCCAGCTCCTTCCTGACAGGGGGCACTGAAGCTTTCTTT.